This T cell receptor (beta chain) appears in the sequencing data of a study of blood T cell repertoires in COVID-19. Study-level background: There were acute and convalescent COVID-19 samples, and they came from the United States, Italy and Spain. In each case, the material was cDNA or gDNA derived from T cells, B-cell-depleted T cells, or PBMCs.

Original methodology: Reference gene primer amplification in the assay estimated nucleated cell counts. Sequenced by immunoSEQ multiplex PCR; TCRdb stores in-frame clones only, minus some. That table gives V, J and clone size, and the DNA gave D and trimming. The sample consists of some 140,000 clones, about 79% of them appearing once. The CDR3 covers 18 residues. From germline, CDR1 is SGDLS and CDR2 YYNGEE. Trimming took off 7 bases at V and 0 bases at J, with 25 bases between the two ends. The specimen was peripheral blood. The J gene is TRBJ1-1, the V gene TRBV9, with a tentative D call TRBD1 (6 bases). This TCR was sampled from a woman in her fifties or sixties with acute or convalescent COVID-19. CDR3 residues: CASSLVGVQDSMNTEAFF. CDR3 nucleotide sequence: TGTGCCAGCTCGCTCGTAGGGGTTCAGGACAGCATGAACACTGAAGCTTTCTTT.